The TCR beta chain under discussion was sequenced for a study of T cell responses to AZD1222 COVID-19 vaccine (TCRdb year 2021). A note on the overall study: Because spike-specific TCR depth and breadth did not differ between the two schedules, AZD1222 recipients who got a second dose at roughly 4 weeks were pooled with those who got a second dose at roughly 12 weeks. A total of just over 230 trial participants underwent TCR sequencing, of whom roughly 210 had received two doses of AZD1222 and some 25 had received two doses of the MenACWY control vaccine. Trial participants were enrolled by age into 18-55, 56-69 and 70-plus year subgroups, with 148, 28 and 57 TCR-sequenced participants respectively. Broader findings and caveats from the paper: CD4 TCRs associated with the vaccine covered the entire spike protein, and the dominant responses were in regions 160-218 and 743-854. Because no day 14 peak-response samples were available, repertoires were characterized only after the peak T cell response. Nearly half of unique spike-specific TCRs reportedly recognized epitopes outside regions mutated in the B.1.351 and B.1.1.7 variants. Conclusions about previously exposed vaccinees are limited because only six or seven AZD1222 recipients were SARS-CoV-2 seropositive at baseline. Spike-specific TCR breadth and depth rose significantly after two AZD1222 doses compared with day 0 and with MenACWY recipients. Participants were mostly white British, with more females than males. The authors suggested clonal diversity may have been underestimated. The 56-69-year group was small, and its depth increase did not reach significance, likely because of low power.

The CDR3 regions of human TCRbeta chains were analyzed by immunosequencing. As for the original processing: Repertoire TCRs were matched against a reference library of SARS-CoV-2-specific TCRs generated with the MIRA antigen-specificity platform. Breadth was defined as the fraction of unique TCRs that were SARS-CoV-2-associated. Depth was defined as the fraction of total T cells that were SARS-CoV-2-associated. Each spike-specific TCR was assigned to its reactive spike region and to a CD4 or CD8 class using the MIRA data. Log10-transformed breadth and depth values were compared by one-way ANOVA with Sidak's multiple comparisons tests. As stored in TCRdb, this immuneACCESS dataset retains in-frame rearrangements with V and J assigned. A fraction of the clones does not appear; measured against another copy, unresolved V genes explain less than half of the discrepancy, and the remainder lacks a known reason. V and J calls plus clone size are reproduced from that table; the DNA served to infer D and trimming. This sample holds roughly 140,000 clones; 89% were observed only once. The top ten constitute approximately 4.8% of the sample.

Comment on this clone: Its antigen target is currently unknown. No clone much larger than this one lies a single base away; base qualities are absent.

Read against the paper, the sample's time point label means: baseline before first vaccination. Samples from vaccinated people were obtained from the UK trials COV001 and COV002, which included a single-blind randomized controlled phase 2/3 trial of AZD1222 (ChAdOx1 nCoV-19) in healthy adults. For TCRbeta chain sequencing, PBMC samples from trial participants were taken at day 0 and at day 28 after the second dose. This TCR came from an adult in good health. The input for sequencing was peripheral blood, taken on day 0 of AZD1222 vaccination.

The DNA sequence is as follows: TGTGCCAGCTCTCGGACTAGCGGGGCCCAAGAGACCCAGTACTTC. The encoded protein is CASSRTSGAQETQYF. The chain couples TRBV18 to TRBJ2-5, and TRBD2 aligns with 12 junction nucleotides. From the germline V gene, CDR1 is KGHSH and CDR2 is LQKENI. V loses 6 bases at its end and J loses 1 base; junction bases beyond the gene matches: 3. Measured from the cysteine to the phenylalanine, the CDR3 is 15 residues long. Solely the CDR3 DNA is kept, with 45 bases framed from the first base.